This T cell receptor (beta chain) was retrieved from a study of T cells expressing NK-cell markers. TCRdb reprocessed the 5' RACE reads and keeps a single row for each CDR3 protein, giving no DNA. The listing contains 400,000 to 450,000 distinct CDR3 sequences. This receptor was identified in a woman aged 18-70 years in good health. The material sequenced was blood T cells: a sorted CD56 or NKG2C T cell subset, CD4+ or CD8+ T cells, or bulk PBMC T cells (not recorded which).

The CDR3 is CASSHRLAGVSEQYF. The chain carries TRBV4-3 and TRBJ2-7; TCRdb gives TRBD2 as the D gene, but with no DNA this cannot be confirmed. CDR1 is LGHNA and CDR2 is YSLEER in the germline V gene. There are 15 residues in the CDR3.